This T cell receptor beta chain emerged from a study of T cell responses to AZD1222 COVID-19 vaccine. Study conclusions and caveats: Donors in the cohort were predominantly white British and more often female, and clonal diversity was possibly underestimated. Sampled repertoires all dated from after the peak T cell response.

The germline V gene has CDR1 WSHSY and CDR2 SAAADI. The CDR3 totals 14 residues. V lost 6 bases and J lost 6; bases outside the gene matches: 11. Only in-frame clones appear in the TCRdb table, and some are missing; sequencing was by immunoSEQ multiplex PCR. The data hold 120,000 or so clones, with 80% to 90% observed a single time. In the case of this clone: Its target is unknown.

The sample consisted of peripheral blood, taken on day 0 of AZD1222 vaccination. The receptor was isolated from an adult in good health. The V call is TRBV10-2, the J call TRBJ2-7; 7 nucleotides line up with TRBD1. CDR3 bases: TGCGCCAGCAGGGTACAAGCAGGGGGAAGCGAGCAGTACTTC. Amino acid sequence: CASRVQAGGSEQYF.